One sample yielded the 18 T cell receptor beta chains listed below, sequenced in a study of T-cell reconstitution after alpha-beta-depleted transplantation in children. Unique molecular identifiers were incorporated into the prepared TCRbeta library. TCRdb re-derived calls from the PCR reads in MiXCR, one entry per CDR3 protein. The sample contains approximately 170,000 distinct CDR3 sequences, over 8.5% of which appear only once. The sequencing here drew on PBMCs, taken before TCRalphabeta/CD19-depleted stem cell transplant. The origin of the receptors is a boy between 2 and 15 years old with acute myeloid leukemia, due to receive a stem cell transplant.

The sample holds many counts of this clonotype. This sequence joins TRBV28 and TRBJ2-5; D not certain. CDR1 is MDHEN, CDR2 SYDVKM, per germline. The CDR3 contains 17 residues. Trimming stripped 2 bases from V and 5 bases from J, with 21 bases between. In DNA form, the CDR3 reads TGTGCCAGCAGTTTAATCGATAGTTTGGTGGGTGGGGAGACCCAGTACTTC. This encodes CASSLIDSLVGGETQYF.

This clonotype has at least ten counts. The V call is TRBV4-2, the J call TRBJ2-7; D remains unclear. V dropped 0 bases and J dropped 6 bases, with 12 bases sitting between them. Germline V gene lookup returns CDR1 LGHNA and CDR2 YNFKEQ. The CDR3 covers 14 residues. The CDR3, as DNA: TGTGCCAGCAGCCAAGATAGTTATATAGGCGAGCAGTACTTC. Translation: CASSQDSYIGEQYF.

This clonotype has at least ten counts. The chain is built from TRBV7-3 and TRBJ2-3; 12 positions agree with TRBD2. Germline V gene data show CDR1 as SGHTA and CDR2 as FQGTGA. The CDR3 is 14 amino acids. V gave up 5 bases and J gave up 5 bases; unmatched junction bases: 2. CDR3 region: CASSTLAGGDTQYF. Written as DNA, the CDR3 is TGTGCCAGCAGCACACTAGCGGGGGGAGATACGCAGTATTTT.

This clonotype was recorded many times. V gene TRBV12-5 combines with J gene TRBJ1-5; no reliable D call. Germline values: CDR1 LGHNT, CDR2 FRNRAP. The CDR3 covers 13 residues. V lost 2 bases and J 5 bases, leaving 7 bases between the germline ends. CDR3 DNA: TGTGCTAGTGGTTTGAATTGGGATCAGCCCCAGCATTTT. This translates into CASGLNWDQPQHF. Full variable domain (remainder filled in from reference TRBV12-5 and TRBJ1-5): DARVTQTPRHKVTEMGQEVTMRCQPILGHNTVFWYRQTMMQGLELLAYFRNRAPLDDSGMPKDRFSAEMPDATLATLKIQPSEPRDSAVYFCASGLNWDQPQHFGDGTRLSIL.

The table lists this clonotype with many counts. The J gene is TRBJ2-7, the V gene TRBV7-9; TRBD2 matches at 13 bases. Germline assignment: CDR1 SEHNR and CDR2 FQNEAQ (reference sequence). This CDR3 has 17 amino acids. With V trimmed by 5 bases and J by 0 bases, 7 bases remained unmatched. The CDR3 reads CASSPGTSGNPSYEQYF. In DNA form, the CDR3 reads TGTGCCAGCAGCCCGGGGACTAGCGGGAACCCCTCCTACGAGCAGTACTTC. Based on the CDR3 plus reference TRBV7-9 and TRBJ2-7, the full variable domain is DTGVSQNPRHKITKRGQNVTFRCDPISEHNRLYWYRQTLGQGPEFLTYFQNEAQLEKSRLLSDRFSAERPKGSFSTLEIQRTEQGDSAMYLCASSPGTSGNPSYEQYFGPGTRLTVT.

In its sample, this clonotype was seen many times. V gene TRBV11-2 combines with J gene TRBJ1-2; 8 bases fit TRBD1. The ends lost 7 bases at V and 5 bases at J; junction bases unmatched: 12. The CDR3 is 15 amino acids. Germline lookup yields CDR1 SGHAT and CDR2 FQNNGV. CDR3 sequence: CASTLQGARGYGYTF. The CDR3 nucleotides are TGTGCCAGCACCCTTCAGGGGGCACGGGGGTATGGCTACACCTTC.

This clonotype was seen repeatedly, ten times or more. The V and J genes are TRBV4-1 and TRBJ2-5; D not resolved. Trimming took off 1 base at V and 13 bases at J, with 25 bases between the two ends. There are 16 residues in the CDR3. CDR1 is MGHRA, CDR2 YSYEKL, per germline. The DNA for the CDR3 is TGCGCCAGCAGCCAAGGCGCCCCCCAGGCCGGAACCGCCCGGTACTTC. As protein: CASSQGAPQAGTARYF.

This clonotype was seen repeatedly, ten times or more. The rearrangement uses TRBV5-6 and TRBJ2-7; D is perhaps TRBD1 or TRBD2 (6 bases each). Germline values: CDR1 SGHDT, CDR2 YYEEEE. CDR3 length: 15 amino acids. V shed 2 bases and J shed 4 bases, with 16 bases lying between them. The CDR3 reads CASSLGGPRLYEQYV. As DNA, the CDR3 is TGTGCCAGCAGCTTAGGGGGGCCGCGACTTTACGAGCAGTACGTC.

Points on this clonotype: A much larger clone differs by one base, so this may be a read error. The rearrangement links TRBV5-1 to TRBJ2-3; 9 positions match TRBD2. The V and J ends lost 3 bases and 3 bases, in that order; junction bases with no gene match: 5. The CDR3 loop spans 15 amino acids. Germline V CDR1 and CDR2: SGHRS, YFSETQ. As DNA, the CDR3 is TGCGCCAGCAGCTCCGGGACTAGCCAGACAGATACGCAGTATTTT. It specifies CASSSGTSQTDTQYF.

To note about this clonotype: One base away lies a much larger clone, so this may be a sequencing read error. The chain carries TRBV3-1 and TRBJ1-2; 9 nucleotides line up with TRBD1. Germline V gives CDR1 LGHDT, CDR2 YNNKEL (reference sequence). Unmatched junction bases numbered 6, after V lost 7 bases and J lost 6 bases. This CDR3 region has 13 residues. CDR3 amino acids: CASNHGQGHGYTF. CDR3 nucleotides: TGTGCCAGCAACCACGGACAGGGGCATGGCTACACCTTC.

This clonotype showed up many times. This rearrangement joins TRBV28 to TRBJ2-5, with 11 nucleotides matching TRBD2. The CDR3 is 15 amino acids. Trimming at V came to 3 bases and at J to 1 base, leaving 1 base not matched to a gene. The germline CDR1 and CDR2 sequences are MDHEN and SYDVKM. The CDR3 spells CASSFTSGSQETQYF. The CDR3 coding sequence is TGTGCCAGCAGTTTCACTAGCGGGAGCCAAGAGACCCAGTACTTC.

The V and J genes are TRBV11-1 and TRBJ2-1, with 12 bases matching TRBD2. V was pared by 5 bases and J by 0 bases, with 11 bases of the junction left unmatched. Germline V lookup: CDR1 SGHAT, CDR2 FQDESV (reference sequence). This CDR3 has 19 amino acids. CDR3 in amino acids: CASSKTRTSGARSYNEQFF. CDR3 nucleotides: TGTGCCAGCAGCAAAACGAGGACTAGCGGGGCCCGCTCCTACAATGAGCAGTTCTTC.

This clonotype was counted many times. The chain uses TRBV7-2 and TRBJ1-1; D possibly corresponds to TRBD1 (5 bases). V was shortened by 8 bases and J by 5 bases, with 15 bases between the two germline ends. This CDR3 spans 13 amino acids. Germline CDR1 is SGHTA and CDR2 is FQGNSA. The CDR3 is CASALRDWTEAFF. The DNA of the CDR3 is TGTGCCAGCGCCCTCAGGGATTGGACTGAAGCTTTCTTT. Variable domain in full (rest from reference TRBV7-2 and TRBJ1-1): GAGVSQSPSNKVTEKGKDVELRCDPISGHTALYWYRQSLGQGLEFLIYFQGNSAPDKSGLPSDRFSAERTGGSVSTLTIQRTQQEDSAVYLCASALRDWTEAFFGQGTRLTVV.

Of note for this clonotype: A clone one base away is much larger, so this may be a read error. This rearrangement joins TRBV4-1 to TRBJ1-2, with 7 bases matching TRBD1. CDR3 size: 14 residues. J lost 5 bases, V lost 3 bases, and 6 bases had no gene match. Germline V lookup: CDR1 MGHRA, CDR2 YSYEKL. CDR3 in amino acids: CASSQVRGDYGYTF. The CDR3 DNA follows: TGCGCCAGCAGCCAGGTCAGGGGGGATTATGGCTACACCTTC.

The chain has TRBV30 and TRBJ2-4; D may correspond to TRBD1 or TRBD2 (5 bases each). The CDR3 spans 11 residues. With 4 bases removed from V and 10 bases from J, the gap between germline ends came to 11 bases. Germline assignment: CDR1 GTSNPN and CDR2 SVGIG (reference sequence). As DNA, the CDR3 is TGTGCCTGGACCGGGACCGAGATTCAGTACTTC. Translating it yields CAWTGTEIQYF.

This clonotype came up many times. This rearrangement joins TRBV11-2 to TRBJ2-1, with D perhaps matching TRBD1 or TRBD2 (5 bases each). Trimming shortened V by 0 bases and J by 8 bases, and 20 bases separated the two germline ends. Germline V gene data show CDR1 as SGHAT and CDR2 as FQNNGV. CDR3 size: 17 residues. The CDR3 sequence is CASSLDWDGPGSDEQFF. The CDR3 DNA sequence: TGTGCCAGCAGCTTAGACTGGGACGGGCCAGGGAGTGATGAGCAGTTCTTC.

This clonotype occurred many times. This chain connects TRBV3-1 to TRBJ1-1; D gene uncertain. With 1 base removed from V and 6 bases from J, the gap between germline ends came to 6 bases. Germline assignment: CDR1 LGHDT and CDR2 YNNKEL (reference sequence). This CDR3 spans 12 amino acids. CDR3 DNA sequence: TGTGCCAGCAGCCAAGGGTGGTCTGAAGCTTTCTTT. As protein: CASSQGWSEAFF. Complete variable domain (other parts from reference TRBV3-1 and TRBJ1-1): DTAVSQTPKYLVTQMGNDKSIKCEQNLGHDTMYWYKQDSKKFLKIMFSYNNKELIINETVPNRFSPKSPDKAHLNLHINSLELGDSAVYFCASSQGWSEAFFGQGTRLTVV.

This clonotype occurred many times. The CDR3 coding sequence is TGCAGTGCTAGAGATGGAGGGCGGGAGGGTACTTACGAGCAGTACTTC. Its protein is CSARDGGREGTYEQYF. This chain links TRBV20-1 with TRBJ2-7; 9 nucleotides match TRBD2. J was trimmed by 4 bases and V by 0 bases; bases with no gene match: 10. The V gene's germline CDR1 is DFQATT and CDR2 SNEGSKA (reference sequence). The CDR3 spans 16 residues.